This T cell receptor beta chain appears in the sequencing data of a study of radiation and T cells in renal cell carcinoma. Noted time point: blood 2 weeks post-SBRT. Treatment defined: 15 Gy SBRT to primary tumor, nephrectomy 4 weeks later. The patient's renal cell carcinoma had clear cell pathology. Repertoires were generated with immunoSEQ multiplex PCR, while TCRdb's copy carries only in-frame clones and drops some. The table includes about 130,000 clones, over 75% detected once. Germline CDR1 is SQVTM and CDR2 is ANQGSEA. The CDR3 covers 15 residues. The trim removed 4 bases at V and 2 bases at J, leaving 4 bases unmatched.

The source of this sequence is a man aged 50 to 59 with renal cell carcinoma. Sequencing was performed on blood, taken from a patient whose treatment included radiotherapy and nephrectomy. The chain carries TRBV29-1 and TRBJ2-3; 12 positions agree with TRBD2. The CDR3 DNA follows: TGCAGCGTTGGACTAGCGGGGGCCAACACAGATACGCAGTATTTT. The encoded protein is CSVGLAGANTDTQYF.